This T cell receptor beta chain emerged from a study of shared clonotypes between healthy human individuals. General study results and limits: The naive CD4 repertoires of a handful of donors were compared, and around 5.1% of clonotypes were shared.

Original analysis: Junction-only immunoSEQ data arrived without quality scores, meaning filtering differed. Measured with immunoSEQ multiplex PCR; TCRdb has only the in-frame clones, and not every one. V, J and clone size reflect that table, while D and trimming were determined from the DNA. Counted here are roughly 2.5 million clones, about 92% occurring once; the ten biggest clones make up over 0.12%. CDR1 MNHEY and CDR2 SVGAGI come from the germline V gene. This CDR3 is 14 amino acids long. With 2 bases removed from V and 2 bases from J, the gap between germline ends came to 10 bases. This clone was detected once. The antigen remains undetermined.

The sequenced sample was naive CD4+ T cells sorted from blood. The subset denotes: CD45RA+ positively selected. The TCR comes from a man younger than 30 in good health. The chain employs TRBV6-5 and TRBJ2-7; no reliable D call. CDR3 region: CASSYPTKTYEQYF. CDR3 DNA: TGTGCCAGCAGTTACCCGACAAAAACCTACGAGCAGTACTTC.